This T cell receptor beta chain derives from a study of memory CD4+ T cells and cytomegalovirus serostatus. Study results and caveats: Repertoires predicted CMV serostatus with median bootstrapped AUC of about 0.95. Each of 65 to 75 CMV-associated TCRbeta sequences occurred in one to five individuals. The CMV-associated TCR signature appears largely within the CD4+ memory repertoire.

Concerning this clone itself: Antigen: not known.

The sort gate was single viable CD3+CD4+CD8-CD45RO+ cells for memory CD4+ T cells. Positive selection with CD4 microbeads enriched total CD4+ T cells. The repertoire was sequenced with immunoSEQ multiplex PCR; TCRdb's copy has only in-frame clones and lacks some. The sample has tens of thousands of clones, around 75% seen once. The ends were cut back, 5 bases at V and 8 bases at J, with 15 bases in the middle. Germline CDR1 is KGHSH and CDR2 is LQKENI. The CDR3 has 13 amino acids. The genes are TRBV18 and TRBJ1-1, with no clear D. The specimen was memory CD4+ T cells from blood. The source of this sequence is an adult in good health and CMV-seronegative. CDR3 in amino acids: CASSAESGREAFF. The CDR3 region has the DNA TGTGCCAGCTCAGCCGAATCGGGCAGAGAAGCTTTCTTT.